The present T cell receptor beta chain was sequenced within a study of Graves' ophthalmopathy and Graves' hyperthyroidism. Establishment of the diagnosis relied upon clinical symptoms, serum thyroxine, TRAb, thyroid ultrasound and orbital computed tomography. RNA transcripts yielded amplified TCR beta CDR3 regions. RT-PCR in the first round used HTBI primers; a second-round multiplex PCR followed. TCRdb processed the multiplex PCR reads anew with MiXCR; each CDR3 protein has one entry. The table has roughly 500,000 distinct CDR3 sequences, around an eighth seen once. The CDR3 spans 18 residues. The V and J ends lost 4 bases and 0 bases, in that order; junction bases with no gene match: 3. Germline CDR1 reads MGHRA; CDR2 reads YSYEKL.

The TCR originated in a woman in her 30s with Graves' ophthalmopathy. The sample comprised blood. The V call is TRBV4-1, the J call TRBJ2-6; TRBD2 matches 13 bases. The CDR3 region is CASSRGLAGRSGANVLTF. Here the CDR3 DNA reads TGCGCCAGCAGCCGGGGACTAGCGGGGCGCTCTGGGGCCAACGTCCTGACTTTC.